The 8 T cell receptor beta chains presented below share a single source sample, sequenced in a study of T cell responses to AZD1222 COVID-19 vaccine (dated by TCRdb to about 2021). Per the publication, the time point label means: baseline before first vaccination. Receptor amplification or capture employed the immunoSEQ multiplex PCR assay. TCRdb re-hosts the immuneACCESS table, in-frame sequences only. Its copies lack some clones; in the studies checked, an unresolved V gene accounts for under half of them, and the cause for the rest is not known. The sample table contains 90,000 to 120,000 clones; only one count was recorded for 80% to 90% of them. The top ten hold 5.5% to 8% of the sample. This specimen consisted of peripheral blood, obtained on day 0 of AZD1222 vaccination. These receptor sequences come from an adult in good health.

The J gene is TRBJ2-7, the V gene TRBV18, with unresolved D. Germline CDR1 KGHSH, CDR2 LQKENI. The CDR3 spans 14 residues. The V end lost 3 bases, the J end lost 5 bases, and 14 bases lay between the germline ends. The CDR3 loop is CASSPFSPQDEQYF. The CDR3 coding sequence is TGTGCCAGCTCACCTTTCTCGCCGCAAGACGAGCAGTACTTC.

The chain uses TRBV6-2 or TRBV6-3 and TRBJ1-5; D is uncertain. The ends were cut back, 5 bases at V and 9 bases at J, with 20 bases in the middle. Germline CDR1 MNHEY, CDR2 SVGEGT. The length of the CDR3 is 15 residues. The CDR3 is CASSTRTALSGPQHF. The CDR3 DNA reads as TGTGCCAGCAGTACGAGGACGGCACTTAGCGGGCCCCAGCATTTT.

This clone was found once. This chain uses TRBV19 with TRBJ2-3, with TRBD1 identical over 7 bases. V was pared by 4 bases and J by 5 bases, with 3 bases of the junction left unmatched. CDR3 length: 13 amino acids. CDR1 is LNHDA and CDR2 is SQIVND in the germline V gene (reference sequence). The CDR3 is CASSRDRIDTQYF. The CDR3 coding sequence is TGTGCCAGTAGTAGGGACAGAATAGATACGCAGTATTTT.

This chain links TRBV28 with TRBJ2-2; possible D gene TRBD2, 7 bases. CDR1 is MDHEN and CDR2 is SYDVKM in the germline V gene. This CDR3 has 15 amino acids. Trimming removed 5 bases at V and 2 bases at J, with 12 bases between. The CDR3 protein is CASSPGGTNTGELFF. CDR3 DNA: TGTGCCAGCAGTCCGGGGGGCACAAACACCGGGGAGCTGTTTTTT.

The chain combines TRBV6-5 with TRBJ1-2, with TRBD1 as a possible D gene (6 bases). The V gene lost 0 bases and the J gene lost 4 bases, with 9 bases spanning the gap. Looked up from germline, CDR1 is MNHEY and CDR2 is SVGAGI. The length of the CDR3 is 14 residues. The CDR3 reads CASSYSGTSYGYTF. Here the CDR3 DNA reads TGTGCCAGCAGTTACTCTGGGACAAGCTATGGCTACACCTTC.

V and J are TRBV3-1 (or the pseudogene TRBV3-2) and TRBJ1-2; no firm D call. V was pared by 0 bases and J by 8 bases, with 7 bases between. The CDR3 consists of 12 residues. Germline loops: CDR1 LGHDT, CDR2 YNNKEL (reference sequence). The CDR3 nucleotides read TGTGCCAGCAGCCAAGAGACTCAGGGCTACACCTTC. It yields the protein CASSQETQGYTF.

The genes are TRBV5-4 and TRBJ1-3; no firm D call. V was cut by 0 bases and J by 3 bases, with 13 bases left in between. Germline CDR1 is SGHNT and CDR2 is YYREEE (reference sequence). The CDR3 sequence is 16 residues long. CDR3 sequence reads: CASSLGTPGDGNTIYF. DNA of the CDR3: TGTGCCAGCAGCTTGGGGACCCCAGGTGATGGAAACACCATATATTTT.

This chain connects TRBV9 to TRBJ2-7; 7 bases map to TRBD1. The CDR3 has 15 amino acids. Germline trimming cut 4 bases from V and 0 bases from J; bases unmatched to any gene: 7. Germline V lookup: CDR1 SGDLS, CDR2 YYNGEE. The CDR3 DNA reads as TGTGCCAGCAGCCGGGACAGCCTTAACTCCTACGAGCAGTACTTC. Translating gives CASSRDSLNSYEQYF.